These T cell receptor beta chains were read from a single sample in a study of blood T cell repertoires in COVID-19. Here immunoSEQ multiplex PCR was the method, and the copy in TCRdb shows in-frame clones only, minus some. Of fewer than 150,000 clones listed, over 75% were seen once; the top ten hold under 4.5%. Material: PBMCs or T cells enriched from blood (not recorded which). The receptors stem from a man aged 45-65 years in a cohort exposed to, infected with or recovered from COVID-19 (not recorded which). CDR3s include the opening cysteine and the closing phenylalanine or tryptophan. D genes are given only for firm matches. Clone size is given for some rows only: seen once, a few or many times, or a class if the clone is expanded.

>.|.|TRBJ1-5|TRBV30
CAWSEGVSYSNQPQHF
TGTGCCTGGAGTGAGGGAGTGAGTTATAGCAATCAGCCCCAGCATTTT
>TRBD2|.|TRBJ2-7|TRBV11-2
CASSISGPSYEQYF
TGTGCCAGCAGCATTAGCGGGCCCTCCTACGAGCAGTACTTC
>.|.|TRBJ2-5|TRBV6-5
CASSYSGPQETQYF
TGTGCCAGCAGTTATTCTGGGCCCCAAGAGACCCAGTACTTC
>TRBD1|.|TRBJ1-4|TRBV5-4
CASSPSTGNEKLFF
TGTGCCAGCAGCCCATCGACAGGGAACGAAAAACTGTTTTTT
>.|.|TRBJ2-5|TRBV18
CASSHGTTQETQYF
TGTGCCAGCTCACATGGGACAACCCAAGAGACCCAGTACTTC
>.|.|TRBJ2-3|TRBV11-2
CASSSWGGFTDTQYF
TGTGCCAGCAGCTCCTGGGGGGGCTTCACAGATACGCAGTATTTT
>.|.|TRBJ2-5|TRBV5-5
CASSKGLDRETQYF
TGTGCCAGCAGCAAGGGACTGGATCGAGAGACCCAGTACTTC
>TRBD2|.|TRBJ2-7|TRBV7-2
CASSFPTSGYEQYF
TGTGCCAGCAGCTTCCCGACTAGCGGCTACGAGCAGTACTTC
>.|.|TRBJ2-1|TRBV19
CASSMETGPRNEQFF
TGTGCCAGTAGTATGGAAACGGGTCCTCGGAATGAGCAGTTCTTC
>TRBD1|few|TRBJ2-7|TRBV10-3
CAISESLGQGIGEQYF
TGTGCCATCAGTGAGTCGCTGGGACAGGGTATCGGTGAGCAGTACTTC
>TRBD1|.|TRBJ1-1|TRBV3-1/TRBV3-2
CASSQETEGAEGTEAFF
TGTGCCAGCAGCCAAGAAACTGAGGGGGCAGAGGGCACTGAAGCTTTCTTT
>.|.|TRBJ2-5|TRBV10-3
CAIRTPGERETQYF
TGTGCCATCAGAACGCCGGGAGAGAGAGAGACCCAGTACTTC
>TRBD1|.|TRBJ2-1|TRBV5-1
CASSIDRGGNNEQFF
TGCGCCAGCAGCATAGACAGGGGTGGCAACAATGAGCAGTTCTTC
>.|.|TRBJ2-1|TRBV7-9
CASSLDSGNPNEQFF
TGTGCCAGCAGCTTAGATTCAGGGAACCCCAATGAGCAGTTCTTC
>.|.|TRBJ2-2|TRBV4-3
CASSQEPGVNTGELFF
TGCGCCAGCAGCCAAGAACCAGGGGTTAACACCGGGGAGCTGTTTTTT
>.|.|TRBJ1-2|TRBV7-9
CASSAGTQGYGYTF
TGTGCCAGCAGCGCCGGGACACAGGGCTATGGCTACACCTTC
>TRBD2|.|TRBJ2-1|TRBV19
CASSILAGGLSDEQFF
TGTGCCAGTAGTATCCTAGCGGGGGGATTGAGCGATGAGCAGTTCTTC
>TRBD2|.|TRBJ2-4|TRBV28
CASSPSSGSVKNIQYF
TGTGCCAGCAGTCCCTCTAGCGGGAGTGTCAAAAACATTCAGTACTTC
>.|.|TRBJ2-5|TRBV18
CASSPPGKPLNF
TGTGCCAGCTCACCACCCGGGAAACCCCTTAACTTC
>TRBD2|.|TRBJ2-4|TRBV4-2
CASSQDNGGSRAKNIQYF
TGTGCCAGCAGCCAAGATAACGGCGGGAGCCGAGCCAAAAACATTCAGTACTTC
>TRBD2|.|TRBJ2-1|TRBV2
CASSELAGVNEQFF
TGTGCCAGCAGTGAGCTAGCGGGAGTAAATGAGCAGTTCTTC
>TRBD2|once|TRBJ2-5|TRBV11-3
CASRRLISPRLAGQETQYF
TGTGCCAGCAGGCGCCTTATTTCCCCAAGACTAGCGGGGCAAGAGACCCAGTACTTC
>.|.|TRBJ1-1|TRBV3-1/TRBV3-2
CASSLSPTGNTEAFF
TGTGCCAGCAGCCTTTCCCCGACAGGGAACACTGAAGCTTTCTTT
>.|.|TRBJ1-1|TRBV29-1
CSVPLGTEAFF
TGCAGCGTTCCACTCGGCACTGAAGCTTTCTTT
>TRBD2|.|TRBJ2-7|TRBV12-3/TRBV12-4
CASSPGGFYEQYF
TGTGCCAGCAGTCCCGGGGGGTTCTACGAGCAGTACTTC
>.|.|TRBJ2-7|TRBV21-1
CASSKGEGEEGEQYF
TGTGCCAGCAGCAAAGGGGAAGGAGAGGAGGGCGAGCAGTACTTC
>.|once|TRBJ1-1|TRBV21-1
CASSSSYEAFF
TGTGCCAGCAGTTCCAGTTATGAAGCTTTCTTT
>TRBD2|.|TRBJ2-7|TRBV7-9
CASSSLGLAIEQYF
TGTGCCAGCAGCTCCCTCGGACTAGCAATCGAGCAGTACTTC
>.|.|TRBJ1-2|TRBV3-1/TRBV3-2
CASSQDLSGAGGYTF
TGTGCCAGCAGCCAAGACCTTTCAGGGGCTGGAGGCTACACCTTC
>TRBD2|once|TRBJ2-5|TRBV4-3
CASSLRTTSGGAGETQYF
TGCGCCAGCAGCCTCCGTACGACTAGCGGGGGGGCCGGAGAGACCCAGTACTTC
>TRBD1|.|TRBJ1-5|TRBV5-4
CASSLGGQGGGPQHF
TGTGCCAGCAGCTTGGGGGGACAGGGGGGTGGTCCCCAGCATTTT
>TRBD1|.|TRBJ2-5|TRBV7-9
CASSPGPTSGTGDEDF
TGTGCCAGCAGCCCCGGTCCTACTTCCGGGACAGGGGATGAGGACTTC
>TRBD2|.|TRBJ2-1|TRBV5-1
CASSLVGLAGNEQFF
TGCGCCAGCAGCTTGGTCGGACTAGCGGGGAATGAGCAGTTCTTC
>TRBD2|.|TRBJ2-7|TRBV11-3
CASSFAGDSEQYF
TGTGCCAGCAGCTTCGCGGGGGATTCCGAGCAGTACTTC
>.|once|TRBJ2-7|TRBV5-6
CASSQAGSSYEQYF
TGTGCCAGCAGCCAAGCGGGCAGCTCCTACGAGCAGTACTTC
>TRBD2|.|TRBJ2-3|TRBV7-8
CASSPSTSAARDTQYF
TGTGCCAGCAGCCCTTCGACTAGCGCTGCACGGGATACGCAGTATTTT
>.|.|TRBJ1-3|TRBV3-1/TRBV3-2
CASSQIRGGSGNTIYF
TGTGCCAGCAGCCAAATCAGGGGTGGCTCTGGAAACACCATATATTTT
>.|.|TRBJ1-2|TRBV5-1
CASSLGQENYGYTF
TGCGCCAGCAGCTTGGGACAGGAGAACTATGGCTACACCTTC
>.|.|TRBJ1-3|TRBV4-1
CASSQPSSGNTIYF
TGCGCCAGCAGCCAACCGTCCTCTGGAAACACCATATATTTT
>.|.|TRBJ1-6|TRBV3-1/TRBV3-2
CASRGVSSPLHF
TGTGCCAGCAGAGGGGTCAGCTCACCCCTCCACTTT
>.|.|TRBJ2-1|TRBV19
CASRGAAPFHNEQFF
TGTGCCAGTAGGGGAGCGGCTCCCTTCCACAATGAGCAGTTCTTC
>.|.|TRBJ2-3|TRBV5-1
CASSLVGGVTDTQYF
TGCGCCAGCAGCTTGGTAGGGGGGGTCACAGATACGCAGTATTTT
>.|.|TRBJ1-3|TRBV5-8
CASSPPYGQLSGNTIYF
TGTGCCAGCAGCCCGCCGTACGGACAGCTCTCTGGAAACACCATATATTTT
>TRBD2|.|TRBJ2-5|TRBV9
CASSPGTSGGETQYF
TGTGCCAGCAGCCCCGGGACTAGCGGGGGTGAGACCCAGTACTTC